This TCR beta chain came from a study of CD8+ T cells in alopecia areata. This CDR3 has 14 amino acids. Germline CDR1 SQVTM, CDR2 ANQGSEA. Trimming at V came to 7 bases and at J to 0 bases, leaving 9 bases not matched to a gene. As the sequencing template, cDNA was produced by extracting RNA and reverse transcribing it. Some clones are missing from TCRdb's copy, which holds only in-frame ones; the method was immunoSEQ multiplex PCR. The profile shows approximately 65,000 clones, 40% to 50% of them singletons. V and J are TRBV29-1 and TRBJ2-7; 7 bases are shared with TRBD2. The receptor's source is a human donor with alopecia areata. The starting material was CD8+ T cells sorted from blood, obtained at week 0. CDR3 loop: CSANLAESSYEQYF. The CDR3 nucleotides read TGCAGCGCCAACCTAGCGGAAAGCTCCTACGAGCAGTACTTC.